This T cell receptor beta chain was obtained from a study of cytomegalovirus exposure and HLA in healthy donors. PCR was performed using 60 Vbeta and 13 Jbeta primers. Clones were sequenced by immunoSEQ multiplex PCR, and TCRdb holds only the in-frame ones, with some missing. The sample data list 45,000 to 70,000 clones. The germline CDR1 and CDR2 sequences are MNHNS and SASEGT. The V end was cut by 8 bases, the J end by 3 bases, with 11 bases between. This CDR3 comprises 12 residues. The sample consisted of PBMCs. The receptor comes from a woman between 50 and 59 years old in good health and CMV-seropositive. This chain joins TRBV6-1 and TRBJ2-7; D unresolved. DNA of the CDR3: TGTGCCAGCGTAGCAGTCGGCTACGAGCAGTACTTC. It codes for CASVAVGYEQYF.